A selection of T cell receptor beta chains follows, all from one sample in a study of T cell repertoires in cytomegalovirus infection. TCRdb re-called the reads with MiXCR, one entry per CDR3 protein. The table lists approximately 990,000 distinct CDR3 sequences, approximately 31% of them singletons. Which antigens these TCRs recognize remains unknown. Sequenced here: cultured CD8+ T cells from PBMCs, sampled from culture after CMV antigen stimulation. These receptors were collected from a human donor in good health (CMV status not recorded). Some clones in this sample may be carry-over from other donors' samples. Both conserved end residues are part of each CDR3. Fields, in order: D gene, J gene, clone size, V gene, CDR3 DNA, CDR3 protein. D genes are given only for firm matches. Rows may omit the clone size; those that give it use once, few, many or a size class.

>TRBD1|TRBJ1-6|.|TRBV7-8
TGTGACAGCAGCTCGACAGGGGGCAGGAATTCACCCCTCCAATTT
CDSSSTGGRNSPLQF
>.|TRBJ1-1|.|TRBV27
TGTGCCAGCAGTTCAGGAGGACAGGAAGCTTTCTTT
CASSSGGQEAFF
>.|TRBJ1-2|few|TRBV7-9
TGTGCCAGCAGCTTAGCGGGCAGGTTCTACACCTTC
CASSLAGRFYTF
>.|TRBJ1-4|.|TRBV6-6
TGTGCCAGCAGTTATTCGGTCCCCTTTGAAAAACTGTTTTTT
CASSYSVPFEKLFF
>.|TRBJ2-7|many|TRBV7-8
TGTGCCAGCAGCTTAGCGGATGGCTACGAGCAGTACTTC
CASSLADGYEQYF
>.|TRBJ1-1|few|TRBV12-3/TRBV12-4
TGTGCCAGCAGGACCGTCCTGGGCAGGGACGAGGCGAACACTGAAGCTTTCTTT
CASRTVLGRDEANTEAFF
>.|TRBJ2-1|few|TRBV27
TGTGCCAGCACCCCGGGACCGACTCGGGAGCAGTTCTTC
CASTPGPTREQFF
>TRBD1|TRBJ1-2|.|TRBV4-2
TGTGCCAGCAGCCAAGAGTCGGGGACAGGGGTCCTCCGGGGCTACACCTTC
CASSQESGTGVLRGYTF
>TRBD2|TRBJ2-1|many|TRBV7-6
TGTGCCAGCAGCTTGACTAGCGGATACAATGAGCAGTTCTTC
CASSLTSGYNEQFF
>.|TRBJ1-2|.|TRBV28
TGTGCCAGCACCCGAAGAAGGACCCAACTGAATTTGGGGTATGGCTACACCTTC
CASTRRRTQLNLGYGYTF
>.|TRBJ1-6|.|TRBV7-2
TGTGTCAGCAGCCCACAGAGGTCGCATAATTCACCCCTCCACTTT
CVSSPQRSHNSPLHF
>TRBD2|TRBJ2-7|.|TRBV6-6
TGTGCCAGCAGGTACTCTGCGGGGGGGCCGGAGGAGCAGTACTTC
CASRYSAGGPEEQYF
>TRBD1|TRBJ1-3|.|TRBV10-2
TGCGCCAGCAGTATACAGGGGCCTGCTGGAAACACCATATATTTT
CASSIQGPAGNTIYF
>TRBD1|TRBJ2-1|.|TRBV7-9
TGTGCCAGCACCTTTCCGACAGGGGACGAGCAGTTCTTC
CASTFPTGDEQFF
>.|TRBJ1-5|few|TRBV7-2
TGTGCCAGCAGCCGTCTCGGGGGTGGTCAGCCCCAGCATTTT
CASSRLGGGQPQHF
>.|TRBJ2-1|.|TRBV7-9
TGTGCCAGCAGCTACCGGGGGGCTAACAATGAGCAGTTCTTC
CASSYRGANNEQFF
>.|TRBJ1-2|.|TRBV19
TGTGCCAGTAGTATGGGGGAAGGCTACACCTTC
CASSMGEGYTF
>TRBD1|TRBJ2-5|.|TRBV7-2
TGTGCCAGCAGCTCAAGACAGGGGGATCGAGAGACCCGGTACTTC
CASSSRQGDRETRYF
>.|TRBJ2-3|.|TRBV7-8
TGTGCCAGCAGCTTCACTCCCCGCCCCACAGATACGCAGTATTTT
CASSFTPRPTDTQYF
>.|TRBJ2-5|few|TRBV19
TGTGCCAGTAGTATAGGCAGGGAGTTTGAGACCCAGTACTTC
CASSIGREFETQYF
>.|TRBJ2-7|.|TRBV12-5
TGTGCTACCGCGCTTCAGGGACGGACAGAGCAGTACTTC
CATALQGRTEQYF
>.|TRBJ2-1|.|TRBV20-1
TGCAGTGCTTGCCCCCAGGGGAGGATATACAATGAGCAGTTCTTC
CSACPQGRIYNEQFF
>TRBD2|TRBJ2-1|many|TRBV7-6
TGTGCCAGCAGCACCTCTAGCGGGGGGGACAATGAGCAGTTCTTC
CASSTSSGGDNEQFF
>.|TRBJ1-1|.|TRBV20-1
TGCAGTGCTAGGGGAGTCGGGGGTTGGGACGAAGCTTTCTTT
CSARGVGGWDEAFF
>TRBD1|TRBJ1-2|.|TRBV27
TGTGCCAGCAGTTTAGACAGGGAGATGATAGGTGCTGGCTACACCTTC
CASSLDREMIGAGYTF
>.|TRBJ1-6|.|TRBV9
TGTGCCAGCAGTCAAGACATCGGGCCACCCCTCCACTTT
CASSQDIGPPLHF
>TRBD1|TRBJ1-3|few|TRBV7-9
TGTGCCAGCAGCTCCCCAGGGACAGTCCCTAGACGACAATTT
CASSSPGTVPRRQF
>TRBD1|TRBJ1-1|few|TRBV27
TGTGCCAGCAGTCTAGGGACAGGGTTAAAGTCGGACACTGAAGCTTTCTTT
CASSLGTGLKSDTEAFF
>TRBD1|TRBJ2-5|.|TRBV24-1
TGTGCCACCAATGATCCTTTAACAGGGGCCCAGTACTTC
CATNDPLTGAQYF
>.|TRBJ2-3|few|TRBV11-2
TGTGCCAGCAGCTTAAGTTGGAGGGAGGAGGATACGCAGTATTTT
CASSLSWREEDTQYF
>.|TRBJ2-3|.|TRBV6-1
TGTGCCAGCCGACTCCCAGGGGCAGATACGCAGTATTTT
CASRLPGADTQYF
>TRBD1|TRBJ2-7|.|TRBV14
TGTGCCAGCAGTCCGCCGACAGGGCTGACCTACGAGCAGTACTTC
CASSPPTGLTYEQYF
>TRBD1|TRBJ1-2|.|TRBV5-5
TGTGCCAGCATAGATCCCGACAGGGCGGCCTATGGCTACACCTTC
CASIDPDRAAYGYTF
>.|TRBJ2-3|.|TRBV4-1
TGCGCCAGCAGCCAAGAGGGACGGGCCACAGATACGCAGTATTTT
CASSQEGRATDTQYF
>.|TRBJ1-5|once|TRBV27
TGTGCCAGCAGTATACAGGGATGGGGGGGCAATCAGTCCCAGCATTTT
CASSIQGWGGNQSQHF
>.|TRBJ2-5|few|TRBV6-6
TGTGCCAGCAGTTACTCTGCTTGGGGGGGCGCAGGGTACCAAGAGACCCAGTACTTC
CASSYSAWGGAGYQETQYF
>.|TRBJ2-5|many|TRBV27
TGTGCCAGCAGTCCCAGAGACAGGCTCCAAGAGACCCAGTACTTC
CASSPRDRLQETQYF
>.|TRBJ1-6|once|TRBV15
TGTGCCACCAGCAGATACAGGGTCGGAATGGATAATTCACCCCTCCACTTT
CATSRYRVGMDNSPLHF
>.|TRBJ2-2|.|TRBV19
TGTGCCAGTAGTATATTGGGCAGCTTGAACACCGGGGAGCTGTTTTTT
CASSILGSLNTGELFF
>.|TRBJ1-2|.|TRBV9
TGTGCCAGCAGCGATTCAATGGGATATGGCTACACCTTC
CASSDSMGYGYTF